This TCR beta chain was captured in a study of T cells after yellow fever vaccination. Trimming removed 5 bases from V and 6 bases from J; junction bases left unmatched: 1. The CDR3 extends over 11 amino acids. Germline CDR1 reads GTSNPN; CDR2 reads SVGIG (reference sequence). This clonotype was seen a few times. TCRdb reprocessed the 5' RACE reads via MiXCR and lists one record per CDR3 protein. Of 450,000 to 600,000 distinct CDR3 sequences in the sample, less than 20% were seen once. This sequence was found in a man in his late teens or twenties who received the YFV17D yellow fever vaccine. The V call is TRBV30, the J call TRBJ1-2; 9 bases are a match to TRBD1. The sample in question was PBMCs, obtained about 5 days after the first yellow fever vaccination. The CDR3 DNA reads TGTGCCTGGGGACAGGGGCATGGCTACACCTTC. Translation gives CAWGQGHGYTF. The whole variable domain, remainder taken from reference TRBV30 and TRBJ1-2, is SQTIHQWPATLVQPVGSPLSLECTVEGTSNPNLYWYRQAAGRGLQLLFYSVGIGQISSEVPQNLSASRPQDRQFILSSKKLLLSDSGFYLCAWGQGHGYTFGSGTRLTVV.